In its sample, the clone carrying this T cell receptor beta chain was seen a few times. No antigen is known for it. This specimen comes from a study of beta chain features in type 1 diabetes. About the study: Patient and healthy donor groups were alike in age, gender and cell yields. Study-wide results and limits: Whatever favoring of shorter templates PCR might show would apply equally to patients and controls. Fewer junction insertions and more nucleotide deletions appeared in type 1 diabetes patients.

Stem cell-like memory, regulatory, central memory and naive CD4+ cells were sorted via CD45RO/CCR7/CD25/CD127/CD95/CD27. Sequenced material consisted of expressed TCRB transcripts (all of the isolated RNA was reverse transcribed). Assay: immunoSEQ multiplex PCR; the TCRdb copy retains only in-frame clones and omits some. The sample consists of hundreds of thousands of clones, about 16% of them appearing once. Germline V CDR1 and CDR2: MNHNY, SVGAGI (reference sequence). Trimming stripped 3 bases from V and 4 bases from J, with 15 bases between. The CDR3 length is 15 residues. This receptor was obtained from a man between 18 and 35 years old in good health. Material for sequencing was naive CD4+ T cells from blood. The gene calls are TRBV6-6 and TRBJ1-1; D unresolved. The chain's CDR3 is CASSYEAGLGTEAFF. The CDR3 DNA sequence: TGTGCCAGCAGTTATGAGGCGGGCTTGGGCACTGAAGCTTTCTTT.